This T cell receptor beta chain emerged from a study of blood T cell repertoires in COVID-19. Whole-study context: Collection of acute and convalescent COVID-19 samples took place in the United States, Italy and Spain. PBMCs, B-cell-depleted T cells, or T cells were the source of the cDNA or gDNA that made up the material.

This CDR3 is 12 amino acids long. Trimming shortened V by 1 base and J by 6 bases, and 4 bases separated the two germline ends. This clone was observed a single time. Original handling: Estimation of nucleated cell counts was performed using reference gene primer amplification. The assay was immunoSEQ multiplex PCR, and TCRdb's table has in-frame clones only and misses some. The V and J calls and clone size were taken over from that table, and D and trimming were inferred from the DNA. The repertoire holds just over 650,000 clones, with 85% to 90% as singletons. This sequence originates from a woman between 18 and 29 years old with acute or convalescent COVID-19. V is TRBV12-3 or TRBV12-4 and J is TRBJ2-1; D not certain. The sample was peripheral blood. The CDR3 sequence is CASSLDSNEQFF. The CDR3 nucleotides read TGTGCCAGCAGTTTAGACAGCAATGAGCAGTTCTTC.